The 21 T cell receptor beta chains presented below share a single source sample, sequenced in a study of T-cell reconstitution after alpha-beta-depleted transplantation in children. Preparation of the TCRbeta library used unique molecular identifiers. TCRdb reprocessed the PCR reads with MiXCR, giving one entry per CDR3 protein. The table shows some 260,000 distinct CDR3 sequences, with roughly a quarter occurring only once. This specimen consisted of PBMCs, mostly from graft donor cells, obtained 360 days after TCRalphabeta/CD19-depleted stem cell transplant. The receptors were sampled from a female patient aged 2-10 years who had a stem cell transplant for congenital amegakaryocytic thrombocytopenia, so the T cells may come from the graft donor.

This clonotype was seen only a few times. The chain carries TRBV6-2 or TRBV6-3 and TRBJ2-7, with 11 bases matching TRBD1. CDR1 is MNHEY and CDR2 is SVGEGT in the germline V gene. The CDR3 covers 21 residues. Trimming at V came to 0 bases and at J to 4 bases, leaving 20 bases not matched to a gene. The CDR3 nucleotides read TGTGCCAGCAGTTACTCGCGGTCTATTCTTAATAGGGACAGGGGGACGTACGAGCAGTACTTC. It codes for CASSYSRSILNRDRGTYEQYF.

This clonotype appeared a few times. The rearrangement uses TRBV12-3 or TRBV12-4 and TRBJ1-1; 7 bases map to TRBD1. J gave up 2 bases and V 5 bases, and 8 bases lay outside the gene matches. The CDR3 has 15 amino acids. The CDR3 region is CASSRGTVLNTEAFF. Written as DNA, the CDR3 is TGTGCCAGCAGTCGGGGGACAGTCTTAAACACTGAAGCTTTCTTT.

The chain carries TRBV5-1 and TRBJ2-1; D is unresolved. Germline V gene data show CDR1 as SGHRS and CDR2 as YFSETQ. CDR3 length: 14 residues. Trimming stripped 2 bases from V and 3 bases from J, with 9 bases between. Here the CDR3 reads CASSFQANYNEQFF. CDR3 DNA: TGCGCCAGCAGCTTTCAAGCGAACTACAATGAGCAGTTCTTC.

This clonotype was recorded at least ten times. The V and J genes are TRBV12-3 or TRBV12-4 and TRBJ2-7; weak D call: TRBD2 (5 bases). V was trimmed by 6 bases and J by 3 bases, leaving 18 bases between them. The CDR3 spans 15 residues. The CDR3 DNA is TGTGCCAGCAGCCCAGGACCTAGCCAAAACTACGAGCAGTACTTC. This sequence encodes CASSPGPSQNYEQYF.

The chain combines TRBV18 with TRBJ2-3, with D uncertain. Germline CDR1 and CDR2: KGHSH and LQKENI. Trimming cost V 5 bases and J 3 bases, with 12 bases left between them. The CDR3 loop spans 14 amino acids. This CDR3 reads CASSSRPRTDTQYF. CDR3 coding DNA: TGTGCCAGCTCATCTCGCCCTCGGACAGATACGCAGTATTTT.

This chain uses TRBV20-1 with TRBJ1-1; D call uncertain. The ends were cut back, 2 bases at V and 7 bases at J, with 20 bases in the middle. Germline CDR1 and CDR2: DFQATT and SNEGSKA (reference sequence). The CDR3 is made up of 15 amino acids. The CDR3 region has the DNA TGCAGTGCTAGATACGGCGGCCTAGCGAAGGGTGAAGCTTTCTTT. This gives the protein CSARYGGLAKGEAFF.

The CDR3 region has the DNA TGTGCCAGCTCCTACCCAGGGGGCCCAGATACGCAGTATTTT. The encoded protein is CASSYPGGPDTQYF. The V and J genes are TRBV18 and TRBJ2-3, with 8 bases matching TRBD1. CDR3 length: 14 amino acids. Trimming cost V 6 bases and J 4 bases; bases outside gene matches: 6. Germline values: CDR1 KGHSH, CDR2 LQKENI. The entire variable domain, with the rest obtained from reference TRBV18 and TRBJ2-3, is as follows: NAGVMQNPRHLVRRRGQEARLRCSPMKGHSHVYWYRQLPEEGLKFMVYLQKENIIDESGMPKERFSAEFPKEGPSILRIQQVVRGDSAAYFCASSYPGGPDTQYFGPGTRLTVL.

The V and J genes are TRBV15 and TRBJ1-2; weak D call: TRBD1 (6 bases). V was cut by 5 bases and J by 7 bases, with 11 bases left in between. There are 12 residues in the CDR3. Germline CDR1 is LNHNV and CDR2 is YYDKDF (reference sequence). CDR3 loop: CATSYRAGGYTF. The CDR3 nucleotides are TGTGCCACCAGCTACAGGGCAGGTGGCTACACCTTC.

At least ten counts were recorded for this clonotype. The chain carries TRBV20-1 and TRBJ2-3, with 12 bases that match TRBD2. Trimming cost V 6 bases and J 4 bases; bases outside gene matches: 8. There are 15 residues in the CDR3. Germline CDR1 and CDR2: DFQATT and SNEGSKA (reference sequence). Here the CDR3 DNA reads TGCAGTGCGAGAAGACTAGCGGGGGTGGCAGATACGCAGTATTTT. Encoded protein: CSARRLAGVADTQYF.

The chain has TRBV24-1 and TRBJ2-5; no firm D call. Trimming took 5 bases from V and 3 from J, leaving 9 bases between them. CDR3 length: 13 amino acids. Germline loops: CDR1 KGHDR, CDR2 SFDVKD. The CDR3 DNA sequence: TGTGCCACCAGTGGCGACGGAAAAGAGACCCAGTACTTC. Encoded protein: CATSGDGKETQYF.

Many counts were recorded for this clonotype. The rearrangement uses TRBV3-1 and TRBJ2-3; D unclear. Germline V CDR1 and CDR2: LGHDT, YNNKEL (reference sequence). The germline V and J ends were trimmed by 4 bases and 5 bases, with 7 bases remaining between them. The CDR3 has 12 residues. CDR3 DNA sequence: TGTGCCAGCAGCCCCCTGGGAGATACGCAGTATTTT. Translating gives CASSPLGDTQYF.

The sample holds one count of this clonotype. The chain has TRBV20-1 and TRBJ1-2, with D perhaps matching TRBD1 (5 bases). The germline V gene encodes CDR1 DFQATT and CDR2 SNEGSKA (reference sequence). This CDR3 contains 15 residues. Trimming took off 4 bases at V and 3 bases at J, with 18 bases between the two ends. The DNA for the CDR3 is TGCAGTGCTACCTCGTGGGGGTCTGAGGACTATGGCTACACCTTC. Translated: CSATSWGSEDYGYTF.

The gene calls are TRBV18 and TRBJ2-1; perhaps TRBD1 as D (6 bases). V shed 6 bases and J shed 8 bases, with 20 bases lying between them. The CDR3 is 15 residues long. CDR1 and CDR2 (germline): KGHSH, LQKENI. The CDR3 sequence is CASSSTTGTRDEQFF. The DNA for the CDR3 is TGTGCCAGCTCCAGCACAACCGGGACACGCGATGAGCAGTTCTTC.

The rearrangement links TRBV10-3 to TRBJ2-1; possibly TRBD1 for D (6 bases). Germline CDR1 and CDR2: ENHRY and SYGVKD. Trimming shortened V by 11 bases and J by 3 bases, and 14 bases separated the two germline ends. The CDR3 is 13 residues long. DNA of the CDR3: TGTGCCTCAGGGGACGACAGCTACAATGAGCAGTTCTTC. Its protein product is CASGDDSYNEQFF.

In this sample, this clonotype turned up a few times. CDR3 nucleotides: TGTGCCAGCAGCTCATACCTCAGGGTAGTCGATGAGCAGTTCTTC. Encoded protein: CASSSYLRVVDEQFF. The rearrangement joins TRBV5-6 to TRBJ2-1, with D possibly matching TRBD1 (5 bases). The CDR3 length is 15 residues. The germline V gene has CDR1 SGHDT and CDR2 YYEEEE. Trimming left V 3 bases short and J 8 bases short, with 18 bases between.

As concerns this clonotype: Sequence at one end of the junction differs from germline and may be a read error. This chain connects TRBV28 to TRBJ1-5; no definite D call. Germline V gives CDR1 MDHEN, CDR2 SYDVKM. The CDR3 extends over 12 amino acids. DNA for the CDR3: TGTGCCAGCAGCTCACTGGGTTTAACCCAATATTTT. Its protein is CASSSLGLTQYF.

The chain is built from TRBV20-1 and TRBJ2-1; the D gene is possibly TRBD1 (6 bases). Deletions cut 3 bases from V and 6 bases from J, with 12 bases between. CDR1 is DFQATT, CDR2 SNEGSKA, per germline (reference sequence). The CDR3 has 13 amino acids. The CDR3 is CSARHTGSNEQFF. The DNA of the CDR3 is TGCAGTGCTAGGCATACAGGGAGCAATGAGCAGTTCTTC.

This clonotype was counted at least ten times. The CDR3 sequence is CASSFRAEAFF. As DNA, the CDR3 is TGTGCCAGCAGTTTCCGCGCTGAAGCTTTCTTT. The chain has TRBV12-3 or TRBV12-4 and TRBJ1-1; D ambiguous. Trimming pared 3 bases from V and 6 bases from J, leaving 5 bases between. The CDR3 is made up of 11 amino acids.

This chain uses TRBV20-1 with TRBJ2-1; 7 nucleotides match TRBD1. Germline trimming cut 5 bases from V and 7 bases from J; bases unmatched to any gene: 17. This CDR3 is 16 amino acids long. The germline V gene encodes CDR1 DFQATT and CDR2 SNEGSKA (reference sequence). The CDR3 nucleotides read TGCAGTGCTTCGAATGACAGGGAGCAAGTTATAAATGAGCAGTTCTTC. Residues: CSASNDREQVINEQFF.

CDR3 amino acids: CSARDQREGTDTQYF. The CDR3 DNA reads as TGCAGTGCTAGAGATCAGCGAGAGGGCACAGATACGCAGTATTTT. The chain combines TRBV20-1 with TRBJ2-3; no firm D call. This CDR3 is 15 amino acids long. V lost 0 bases to trimming and J lost 1 base, with 11 bases between them. CDR1 and CDR2 (germline): DFQATT, SNEGSKA (reference sequence).

This clonotype has at least ten counts. The rearrangement joins TRBV25-1 to TRBJ2-1; D remains ambiguous. V shed 2 bases and J shed 8 bases, with 10 bases lying between them. This CDR3 region has 13 residues. Looked up from germline, CDR1 is MGHDK and CDR2 is SYGVNS. The CDR3 nucleotides read TGTGCCAGCAGTGAACAAGCAATCCATGAGCAGTTCTTC. Its translation: CASSEQAIHEQFF.